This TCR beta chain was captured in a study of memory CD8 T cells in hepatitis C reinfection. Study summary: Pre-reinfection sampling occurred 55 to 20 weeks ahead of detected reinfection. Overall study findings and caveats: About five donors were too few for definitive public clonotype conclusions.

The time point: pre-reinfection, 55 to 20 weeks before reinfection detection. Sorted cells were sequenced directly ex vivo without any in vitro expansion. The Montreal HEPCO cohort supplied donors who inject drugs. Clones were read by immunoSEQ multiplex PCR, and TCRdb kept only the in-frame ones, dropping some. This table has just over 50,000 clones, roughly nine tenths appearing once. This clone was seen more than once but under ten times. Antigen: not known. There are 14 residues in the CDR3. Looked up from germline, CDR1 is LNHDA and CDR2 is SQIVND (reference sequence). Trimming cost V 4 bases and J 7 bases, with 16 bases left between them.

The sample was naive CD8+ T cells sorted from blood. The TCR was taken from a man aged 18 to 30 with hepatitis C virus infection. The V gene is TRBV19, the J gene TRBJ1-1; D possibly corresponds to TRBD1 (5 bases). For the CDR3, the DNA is TGTGCCAGTAGTACGGGGGTGGGGGGGGATGAAGCTTTCTTT. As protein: CASSTGVGGDEAFF. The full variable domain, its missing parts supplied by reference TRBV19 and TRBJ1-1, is DGGITQSPKYLFRKEGQNVTLSCEQNLNHDAMYWYRQDPGQGLRLIYYSQIVNDFQKGDIAEGYSVSREKKESFPLTVTSAQKNPTAFYLCASSTGVGGDEAFFGQGTRLTVV.